These 5 T cell receptor beta chains came from one sample sequenced in a study of blood T cell repertoires in COVID-19. Produced via immunoSEQ multiplex PCR; TCRdb's table is partial and in-frame only. Of tens of thousands of clones in the sample, 87% are singletons; the top ten hold around 3%. The sample was peripheral blood. The receptors stem from a woman aged 45 to 65 with active or convalescent COVID-19.

This clone was found once. This chain uses TRBV2 with TRBJ2-7; D is undetermined. The CDR3 totals 15 residues. Looked up from germline, CDR1 is SNHLY and CDR2 is FYNNEI. Trimming took off 6 bases at V and 5 bases at J, with 20 bases between the two ends. CDR3 sequence (DNA): TGTGCCAGCAGAGTCGGTTTTAGCCCCAGCGACGAGCAGTACTTC. Residues: CASRVGFSPSDEQYF.

This chain uses TRBV7-2 with TRBJ1-1; TRBD1 matches at 7 bases. This CDR3 has 13 residues. Germline V gives CDR1 SGHTA, CDR2 FQGNSA. With V trimmed by 6 bases and J by 5 bases, 6 bases remained unmatched. The CDR3 DNA reads as TGTGCCAGCAGTTCAGGGGGGATGACTGAAGCTTTCTTT. It encodes CASSSGGMTEAFF.

The genes are TRBV27 and TRBJ2-1, with D maybe TRBD1 (5 bases). The germline V gene has CDR1 MNHEY and CDR2 SMNVEV (reference sequence). The length of the CDR3 is 13 residues. Trimming took 5 bases from V and 7 from J, leaving 12 bases between them. As DNA, the CDR3 is TGTGCCAGCAGTACCTTTAGGGGAAATGAGCAGTTCTTC. It yields the protein CASSTFRGNEQFF.

The chain uses TRBV7-2 and TRBJ1-6; unclear D gene. The CDR3 runs to 14 residues. Trimming left V 1 base short and J 7 bases short, with 8 bases between. Germline CDR1 is SGHTA and CDR2 is FQGNSA. CDR3 loop: CASSLGPLNSPLHF. For the CDR3, the DNA is TGTGCCAGCAGCTTAGGGCCCCTGAATTCACCCCTCCACTTT.

This clone was detected only once. The chain recombines TRBV2 with TRBJ1-4, with a weak D call TRBD1 (5 bases). The V and J ends lost 6 bases and 7 bases respectively, with 12 bases between them. This CDR3 comprises 13 residues. Germline V gives CDR1 SNHLY, CDR2 FYNNEI. The CDR3 DNA is TGTGCCAGCAGCCGGGACTTGGGTGAAAAACTGTTTTTT. It encodes CASSRDLGEKLFF.